The 29 T cell receptor beta chains in this list originate from one sample, sequenced in a study of T cell changes during pregnancy in multiple sclerosis. TCRdb's copy holds only in-frame clones and misses some; the assay was immunoSEQ multiplex PCR. The table lists under 65,000 clones, about 92% of them singletons. The sequenced sample was CD4+ T cells from peripheral blood mononuclear cells, obtained after pregnancy. The origin of the receptors is a female donor with multiple sclerosis, enrolled in a pregnancy study.

The V call is TRBV6-6, the J call TRBJ2-7; a possible D gene is TRBD1 (6 bases). Germline loops: CDR1 MNHNY, CDR2 SVGAGI (reference sequence). The length of the CDR3 is 13 residues. Between the trimmed V and J ends, which lost 7 bases and 3 bases, there was a span of 13 bases. The DNA of the CDR3 is TGTGCCAGCACTCCCGGACAGTACTACGAGCAGTACTTC. Encoded protein: CASTPGQYYEQYF.

This clone was detected only a few times. The chain carries TRBV5-4 and TRBJ1-2; TRBD1 might be the D (6 bases). This CDR3 comprises 14 residues. Germline CDR1 and CDR2: SGHNT and YYREEE (reference sequence). The V gene lost 1 base and the J gene lost 10 bases, with 17 bases spanning the gap. CDR3 bases: TGTGCCAGCAGCTTGACAGGGCCGGGAAATGACTACACCTTC. Translating it yields CASSLTGPGNDYTF. Variable domain in full (rest from reference TRBV5-4 and TRBJ1-2): ETGVTQSPTHLIKTRGQQVTLRCSSQSGHNTVSWYQQALGQGPQFIFQYYREEENGRGNFPPRFSGLQFPNYSSELNVNALELDDSALYLCASSLTGPGNDYTFGSGTRLTVV.

The rearrangement joins TRBV6-4 to TRBJ2-6; D is uncertain. The CDR3 loop spans 15 amino acids. The germline gives CDR1 MRHNA, CDR2 SNTAGT. Trimming took off 6 bases at V and 0 bases at J, with 9 bases between the two ends. In nucleotides, the CDR3 is TGTGCCAGCAGCCAAAGCCGCTCTGGGGCCAACGTCCTGACTTTC. Its translation: CASSQSRSGANVLTF.

The chain has TRBV30 and TRBJ2-7; 9 positions match TRBD1. The CDR3 loop spans 14 amino acids. Germline values: CDR1 GTSNPN, CDR2 SVGIG (reference sequence). The ends lost 0 bases at V and 4 bases at J; junction bases unmatched: 4. The chain's CDR3 is CAWSVQQGAYEQYF. The CDR3 DNA sequence: TGTGCCTGGAGTGTACAACAGGGGGCATACGAGCAGTACTTC.

The V gene is TRBV2, the J gene TRBJ2-6; 7 bases are a match to TRBD1. CDR1 and CDR2 (germline): SNHLY, FYNNEI. CDR3 length: 16 residues. Trimming at V came to 5 bases and at J to 4 bases, leaving 8 bases not matched to a gene. This CDR3 reads CASSLTGFSGANVLTF. CDR3 nucleotides: TGTGCCAGCAGTTTGACAGGGTTTTCAGGGGCCAACGTCCTGACTTTC.

The chain is built from TRBV2 and TRBJ1-4, with 9 bases lining up with TRBD1. Looked up from germline, CDR1 is SNHLY and CDR2 is FYNNEI. The CDR3 totals 14 residues. V lost 2 bases, J lost 5 bases, and 0 bases stayed unmatched. The CDR3 region is CASSETGGNEKLFF. The CDR3 region has the DNA TGTGCCAGCAGTGAAACAGGGGGCAATGAAAAACTGTTTTTT.

The chain is built from TRBV7-2 and TRBJ2-3, with D hard to call. The germline V gene has CDR1 SGHTA and CDR2 FQGNSA. The CDR3 is 15 amino acids. V was clipped by 5 bases and J by 2 bases, with 14 bases between them. CDR3 in amino acids: CASSVLETYTDTQYF. The CDR3 coding sequence is TGTGCCAGCAGCGTCCTAGAGACCTACACAGATACGCAGTATTTT.

The chain employs TRBV15 and TRBJ2-5; 8 positions agree with TRBD1. The CDR3 spans 14 residues. Germline V gene sequence: CDR1 LNHNV, CDR2 YYDKDF (reference sequence). Trimming cost V 1 base and J 4 bases; bases outside gene matches: 2. The CDR3 loop reads CATSRGTGGETQYF. The CDR3 coding sequence is TGTGCCACCAGCAGAGGCACAGGGGGAGAGACCCAGTACTTC.

This chain uses TRBV19 with TRBJ1-4; D gene uncertain. The germline V gene has CDR1 LNHDA and CDR2 SQIVND (reference sequence). Trimming took 3 bases from V and 0 from J, leaving 8 bases between them. The CDR3 runs to 15 residues. CDR3 region: CASSMRSSTNEKLFF. The DNA of the CDR3 is TGTGCCAGTAGTATGCGATCGTCAACTAATGAAAAACTGTTTTTT.

The chain uses TRBV6-5 and TRBJ2-4; D may be TRBD1 (5 bases). This CDR3 has 13 residues. The germline gives CDR1 MNHEY, CDR2 SVGAGI. V lost 7 bases to trimming and J lost 9 bases, with 16 bases between them. The CDR3 DNA is TGTGCCAGCACCCCTGGGGCAAGTAGCATTCAGTACTTC. This sequence encodes CASTPGASSIQYF.

The chain combines TRBV9 with TRBJ1-2; 12 positions agree with TRBD1. The V gene end was trimmed by 0 bases and the J gene end by 5 bases; junction bases not matched to a gene: 14. CDR1 and CDR2 from the germline V gene are SGDLS and YYNGEE. This CDR3 is 19 amino acids long. The CDR3 loop is CASSVEPSGGGQGAYGYTF. The CDR3 nucleotides read TGTGCCAGCAGCGTAGAACCTTCGGGTGGGGGACAGGGGGCTTATGGCTACACCTTC.

The chain combines TRBV6-5 with TRBJ2-7; D is uncertain. Germline values: CDR1 MNHEY, CDR2 SVGAGI. Trimming removed 0 bases from V and 6 bases from J, with 6 bases in between. This CDR3 region has 12 residues. The CDR3 protein is CASSYSRGEQYF. CDR3 in DNA: TGTGCCAGCAGTTACTCGAGAGGCGAGCAGTACTTC.

The chain has TRBV14 and TRBJ2-3; TRBD2 is a possible D gene (6 bases). Trimming took off 0 bases at V and 5 bases at J, with 15 bases between the two ends. CDR1 is SGHDN, CDR2 FVKESK, per germline. The CDR3 has 16 amino acids. The CDR3 loop reads CASSQDLRAGGDTQYF. In nucleotides, the CDR3 is TGTGCCAGCAGCCAAGATCTCCGGGCCGGGGGAGATACGCAGTATTTT. The full variable domain, rest sourced from reference TRBV14 and TRBJ2-3, is EAGVTQFPSHSVIEKGQTVTLRCDPISGHDNLYWYRRVMGKEIKFLLHFVKESKQDESGMPNNRFLAERTGGTYSTLKVQPAELEDSGVYFCASSQDLRAGGDTQYFGPGTRLTVL.

The rearrangement uses TRBV7-2 and TRBJ1-2, with 8 positions matching TRBD1. Trimming removed 1 base from V and 3 bases from J; junction bases left unmatched: 4. The CDR3 spans 15 residues. From germline, CDR1 is SGHTA and CDR2 FQGNSA. CDR3 sequence: CASSLGQGAHYGYTF. DNA of the CDR3: TGTGCCAGCAGCTTAGGCCAGGGGGCGCACTATGGCTACACCTTC.

CDR3 nucleotides: TGTGCCAGCAGCTTGGAGGGACCCACAGATACGCAGTATTTT. It translates to CASSLEGPTDTQYF. J is TRBJ2-3 and V is TRBV7-3; D possibly corresponds to TRBD2 (6 bases). The germline gives CDR1 SGHTA, CDR2 FQGTGA. With 3 bases removed from V and 2 bases from J, the gap between germline ends came to 9 bases. The CDR3 sequence is 14 residues long.

This chain joins TRBV10-3 and TRBJ2-1; possibly TRBD1 for D (6 bases). V was pared by 7 bases and J by 5 bases, with 6 bases between. CDR3 size: 11 residues. CDR1 is ENHRY and CDR2 is SYGVKD in the germline V gene. CDR3 in DNA: TGTGCCATCAAGGGGGACAATGAGCAGTTCTTC. Protein product: CAIKGDNEQFF.

V and J are TRBV11-2 and TRBJ1-2, with D unclear. Between the trimmed V and J ends, which lost 0 bases and 0 bases, there was a span of 5 bases. The CDR3 sequence is 14 residues long. Looked up from germline, CDR1 is SGHAT and CDR2 is FQNNGV. The CDR3 nucleotides read TGTGCCAGCAGCTTAGACGGAGCTAACTATGGCTACACCTTC. Encoded protein: CASSLDGANYGYTF.

V usage is TRBV15 and J usage is TRBJ1-5; TRBD1 might be the D (6 bases). CDR1 is LNHNV and CDR2 is YYDKDF in the germline V gene (reference sequence). V lost 7 bases and J lost 6, with 10 bases in between. This CDR3 contains 12 residues. CDR3 bases: TGTGCCACCACGCTAGGGGGTCAGCCCCAGCATTTT. Its protein product is CATTLGGQPQHF.

The CDR3 loop is CASSDRLANYGYTF. CDR3 nucleotides: TGTGCCAGCAGTGACAGGCTGGCTAACTATGGCTACACCTTC. The chain couples TRBV6-1 to TRBJ1-2, with D unresolved. Germline-derived CDR1 and CDR2 are MNHNS and SASEGT. The CDR3 is 14 residues long. V was pared by 3 bases and J by 0 bases, with 8 bases between.

Concerning this clone: Germline and junction disagree at one end, which may indicate a read error. V usage is TRBV25-1 and J usage is TRBJ2-7, with D perhaps TRBD1 (6 bases). Per the germline V gene, CDR1 is MGHDK and CDR2 is SYGVNS. The CDR3 covers 14 residues. CDR3 sequence: CASSEQGSQTRLIF. CDR3 in DNA: TGTGCCAGCAGTGAACAGGGGTCTCAAACAAGACTAATCTTC.

V and J are TRBV13 and TRBJ2-7, with TRBD2 matching 14 bases. This CDR3 contains 18 residues. The germline gives CDR1 PRHDT, CDR2 FYEKMQ (reference sequence). Germline trimming cut 5 bases from V and 2 bases from J; bases unmatched to any gene: 11. As DNA, the CDR3 is TGTGCCAGCAGCCCACGCCCGGGACTAGCGGGGGAGGCCTACGAGCAGTACTTC. Amino acids: CASSPRPGLAGEAYEQYF.

The chain joins TRBV14 to TRBJ2-3; unclear D gene. CDR1 and CDR2 from the germline V gene are SGHDN and FVKESK. The germline V and J ends were trimmed by 0 bases and 2 bases, with 3 bases remaining between them. The CDR3 contains 13 residues. The CDR3 protein is CASSQDVTDTQYF. In nucleotides, the CDR3 is TGTGCCAGCAGCCAAGACGTCACAGATACGCAGTATTTT.

The rearrangement links TRBV6-1 to TRBJ2-1, with TRBD2 identical over 12 bases. The CDR3 has 16 residues. V gave up 0 bases and J gave up 8 bases; unmatched junction bases: 5. Germline CDR1 is MNHNS and CDR2 is SASEGT. CDR3 sequence reads: CASSEALAGGRDEQFF. Here the CDR3 DNA reads TGTGCCAGCAGTGAAGCTCTAGCGGGGGGGCGAGATGAGCAGTTCTTC.

V usage is TRBV18 and J usage is TRBJ2-7, with TRBD2 as a possible D gene (5 bases). V lost 0 bases and J 7 bases, leaving 7 bases between the germline ends. The CDR3 covers 12 residues. Germline V gene data show CDR1 as KGHSH and CDR2 as LQKENI. CDR3 DNA: TGTGCCAGCTCACCACCCTCGGGGGAGCAGTACTTC. It encodes CASSPPSGEQYF.

The chain employs TRBV7-8 and TRBJ2-2; unclear D gene. The CDR3 sequence is 17 residues long. V dropped 5 bases and J dropped 0 bases, with 16 bases sitting between them. Germline CDR1 SGHVS, CDR2 FQNEAQ. CDR3 in amino acids: CASSRLLSSANTGELFF. The CDR3 nucleotides are TGTGCCAGCAGCCGACTTCTCAGCAGCGCGAACACCGGGGAGCTGTTTTTT.

The gene calls are TRBV19 and TRBJ2-1; TRBD2 is a possible D gene (5 bases). The V end was cut by 5 bases, the J end by 7 bases, with 15 bases between. Germline V gene sequence: CDR1 LNHDA, CDR2 SQIVND (reference sequence). The CDR3 covers 14 residues. CDR3 amino acids: CASSVWRAGNEQFF. The CDR3 DNA reads as TGTGCCAGTAGTGTGTGGCGGGCTGGAAATGAGCAGTTCTTC.

The rearrangement joins TRBV19 to TRBJ1-1; TRBD1 is a possible D gene (5 bases). The germline V gene has CDR1 LNHDA and CDR2 SQIVND (reference sequence). V gave up 7 bases and J gave up 1 base, with 10 bases separating them. The CDR3 totals 13 residues. The CDR3 DNA reads TGTGCCAGTACCCACAGGAGGAACACTGAAGCTTTCTTT. Its protein product is CASTHRRNTEAFF. Supplemented by reference TRBV19 and TRBJ1-1, the full variable domain reads DGGITQSPKYLFRKEGQNVTLSCEQNLNHDAMYWYRQDPGQGLRLIYYSQIVNDFQKGDIAEGYSVSREKKESFPLTVTSAQKNPTAFYLCASTHRRNTEAFFGQGTRLTVV.

J is TRBJ1-5 and V is TRBV7-2, with 9 bases that match TRBD1. With V trimmed by 0 bases and J by 6 bases, 6 bases remained unmatched. The V gene's germline CDR1 is SGHTA and CDR2 FQGNSA. The CDR3 has 16 amino acids. The CDR3 nucleotides read TGTGCCAGCAGCTTAGCGCTGACAGGGGGAAGTCAGCCCCAGCATTTT. This gives the protein CASSLALTGGSQPQHF.

The chain combines TRBV29-1 with TRBJ1-4; D may be TRBD1 (6 bases). Deletions cut 5 bases from V and 8 bases from J, with 18 bases between. The CDR3 sequence is 14 residues long. CDR1 is SQVTM, CDR2 ANQGSEA, per germline. DNA of the CDR3: TGCAGCGTTTTCGATACAGGGTTAGCGGAAAAACTGTTTTTT. This gives the protein CSVFDTGLAEKLFF.